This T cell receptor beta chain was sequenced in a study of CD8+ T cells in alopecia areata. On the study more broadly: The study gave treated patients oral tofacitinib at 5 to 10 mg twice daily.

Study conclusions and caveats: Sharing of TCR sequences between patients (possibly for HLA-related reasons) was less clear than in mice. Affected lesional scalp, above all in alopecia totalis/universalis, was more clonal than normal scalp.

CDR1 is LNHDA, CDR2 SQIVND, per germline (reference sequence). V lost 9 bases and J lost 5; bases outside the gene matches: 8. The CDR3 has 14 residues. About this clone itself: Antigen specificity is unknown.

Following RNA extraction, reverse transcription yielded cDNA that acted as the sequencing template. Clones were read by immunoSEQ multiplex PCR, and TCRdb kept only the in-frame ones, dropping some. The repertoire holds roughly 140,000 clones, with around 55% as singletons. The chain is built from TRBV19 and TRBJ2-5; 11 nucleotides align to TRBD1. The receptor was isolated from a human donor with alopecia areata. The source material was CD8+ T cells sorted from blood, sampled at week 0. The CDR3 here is CASRRGQGEETQYF. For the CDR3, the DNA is TGTGCCAGCCGGAGGGGACAGGGGGAGGAGACCCAGTACTTC.